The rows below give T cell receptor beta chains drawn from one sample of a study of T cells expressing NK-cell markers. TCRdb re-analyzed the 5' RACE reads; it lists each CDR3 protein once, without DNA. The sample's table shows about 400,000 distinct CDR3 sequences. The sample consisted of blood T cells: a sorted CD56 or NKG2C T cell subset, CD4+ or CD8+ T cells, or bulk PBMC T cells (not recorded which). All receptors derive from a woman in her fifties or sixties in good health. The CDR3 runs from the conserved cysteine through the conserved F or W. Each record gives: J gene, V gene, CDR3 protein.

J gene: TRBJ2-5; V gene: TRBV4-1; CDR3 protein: CASSQREGQETQYF
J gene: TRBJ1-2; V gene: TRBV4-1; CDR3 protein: CASSAPGTGLYGYTF
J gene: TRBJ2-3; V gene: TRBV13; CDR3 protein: CASNELGRAQYF
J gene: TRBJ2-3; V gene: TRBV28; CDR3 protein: CASSWAPNTQYF
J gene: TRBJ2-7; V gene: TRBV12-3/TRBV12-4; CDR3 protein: CASSLMVSNYEQYF
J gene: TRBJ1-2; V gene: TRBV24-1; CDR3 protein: CATGTGYGYTF
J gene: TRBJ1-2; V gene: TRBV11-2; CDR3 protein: CASSAWGNRLGYTF
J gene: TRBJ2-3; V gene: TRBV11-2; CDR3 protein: CASSSLLSLAGSLGDTQYF
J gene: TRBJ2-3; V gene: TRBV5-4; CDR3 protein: CASSRPTSGRADTQYF
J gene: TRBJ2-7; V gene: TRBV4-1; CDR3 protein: CASSQKLAGPYEQYF
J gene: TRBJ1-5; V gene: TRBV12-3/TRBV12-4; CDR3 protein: CASSPSRTGRIQPQHF
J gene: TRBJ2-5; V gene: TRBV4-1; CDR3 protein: CASSQDSTSGRVETQYF
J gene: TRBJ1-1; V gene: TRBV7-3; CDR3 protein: CASSLSGGPEAFF
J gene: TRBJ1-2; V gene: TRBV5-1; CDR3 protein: CASSGGLTDGYTF
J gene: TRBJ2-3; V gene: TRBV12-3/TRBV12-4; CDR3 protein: CASSSGQRIPPVGTDTQYF